This T cell receptor (beta chain) appears in the sequencing data of a study of T cell changes during pregnancy in multiple sclerosis. The V gene's germline CDR1 is MNHEY and CDR2 SVGAGI. The CDR3 consists of 15 residues. The V gene lost 4 bases and the J gene lost 2 bases, with 13 bases spanning the gap. Repertoires were generated with immunoSEQ multiplex PCR, while TCRdb's copy carries only in-frame clones and drops some. Of about 42,000 clones in the sample, 75% to 95% were seen once. The source was CD4+ T cells from peripheral blood mononuclear cells, collected after pregnancy. This clonotype originated in a female donor in good health, enrolled as a control in a pregnancy study. The chain couples TRBV6-5 to TRBJ2-3; a possible D gene is TRBD2 (6 bases). This CDR3 reads CASSWYSGYTDTQYF. As DNA, the CDR3 is TGTGCCAGCAGTTGGTATAGCGGTTACACAGATACGCAGTATTTT.